Below are 20 T cell receptor beta chains sequenced from a single sample in a study of glioma-infiltrating T cells. TCR alpha and beta CDR3 regions were amplified from RNA using iRepertoire nested multiplex PCR. TCRdb itself ran the multiplex PCR reads through MiXCR, one entry per CDR3 protein. The sample gives 93,000 or so distinct CDR3 sequences, around 29% of which show up once; 40% to 55% is in the top ten. The sample comprised glioma tissue, nonneoplastic brain tissue, or PBMCs (not recorded which). The receptors stem from a human donor with low-grade glioma or glioblastoma, undergoing nonglioma brain surgery, or in good health (not recorded which).

Turning to this clonotype: The conserved final phenylalanine or tryptophan is absent from the CDR3, which likely points to a read error. The chain combines TRBV3-1 with TRBJ1-1, with a tentative D call TRBD1 (5 bases). The CDR3 extends over 14 amino acids. The V end was cut by 8 bases, the J end by 1 base, with 14 bases between. Germline values: CDR1 LGHDT, CDR2 YNNKEL (reference sequence). The CDR3 sequence is CASSTLTGNTEAFS. The DNA of the CDR3 is TGTGCCAGCTCGACCCTAACAGGGAACACTGAAGCTTTCTCT.

This clonotype occurred many times. At one of its ends the junction is not consistent with the germline gene, which may arise from a read error. J is TRBJ1-6 and V is TRBV7-8, with D possibly being TRBD1 (5 bases). The CDR3 covers 16 residues. In germline, CDR1 is SGHVS, CDR2 FQNEAQ. CDR3 DNA: TGTGCCAGCAGCCTAGCACCAGACAGTCCTAATTCACCCCTCCACTTT. It codes for CASSLAPDSPNSPLHF.

This chain connects TRBV10-3 to TRBJ2-3; 11 nucleotides line up with TRBD2. Germline V gene data show CDR1 as ENHRY and CDR2 as SYGVKD. The CDR3 contains 15 residues. Trimming removed 3 bases from V and 4 bases from J; junction bases left unmatched: 3. The CDR3 sequence: CAISDKTSGADTQYF. CDR3 DNA: TGTGCCATCAGTGATAAGACTAGCGGGGCAGATACGCAGTATTTT.

This clonotype was seen many times. This chain uses TRBV6-2 or TRBV6-3 with TRBJ1-1, with 11 bases aligning to TRBD1. This CDR3 spans 16 amino acids. Germline-derived CDR1 and CDR2 are MNHEY and SVGEGT. J was trimmed by 5 bases and V by 4 bases; bases with no gene match: 9. CDR3 residues: CASSSNPGQGATEAFF. CDR3 DNA sequence: TGTGCCAGCAGTTCCAACCCCGGACAGGGGGCGACTGAAGCTTTCTTT.

The chain uses TRBV19 and TRBJ1-5, with 10 nucleotides matching TRBD1. The germline V gene has CDR1 LNHDA and CDR2 SQIVND (reference sequence). V dropped 1 base and J dropped 7; count of bases not matched to a gene: 7. The CDR3 has 16 amino acids. Here the CDR3 DNA reads TGTGCCAGTAGTATAGGGGACAGGGGCACAGGGCAGCCCCAGCATTTT. This translates into CASSIGDRGTGQPQHF. Combining the CDR3 with reference TRBV19 and TRBJ1-5 gives the whole variable domain DGGITQSPKYLFRKEGQNVTLSCEQNLNHDAMYWYRQDPGQGLRLIYYSQIVNDFQKGDIAEGYSVSREKKESFPLTVTSAQKNPTAFYLCASSIGDRGTGQPQHFGDGTRLSIL.

This clonotype was observed at least ten times. This chain uses TRBV4-1 with TRBJ1-2, with D uncertain. The germline V gene encodes CDR1 MGHRA and CDR2 YSYEKL. The CDR3 extends over 14 amino acids. V lost 0 bases and J 1 base, leaving 6 bases between the germline ends. CDR3 coding DNA: TGCGCCAGCAGCCAAGAGTTGAGTAACTATGGCTACACCTTC. Residues: CASSQELSNYGYTF.

With regard to this clonotype: Being one base from a much bigger clone, this may be a read error. The CDR3 DNA sequence: TGTGCCAGCAGTCTTTCGGTGGGGACGAACACCGGGGAGCTGTTTTTT. Translating it yields CASSLSVGTNTGELFF. The V and J genes are TRBV28 and TRBJ2-2; D is unresolved. CDR3 size: 16 residues. Looked up from germline, CDR1 is MDHEN and CDR2 is SYDVKM. V lost 5 bases, J lost 0 bases, and 13 bases lay in between.

This clonotype was counted at least ten times. This sequence joins TRBV12-3 or TRBV12-4 and TRBJ1-5; D unresolved. Trimming shortened V by 3 bases and J by 3 bases, and 0 bases separated the two germline ends. The CDR3 loop spans 11 amino acids. The CDR3 spells CASSFNQPQHF. CDR3 DNA sequence: TGTGCCAGCAGTTTCAATCAGCCCCAGCATTTT.

The chain is built from TRBV11-1 and TRBJ1-1, with TRBD1 matching 7 bases. This CDR3 has 15 amino acids. Germline V CDR1 and CDR2: SGHAT, FQDESV (reference sequence). V was clipped by 5 bases and J by 4 bases; unmatched bases: 10. The CDR3 reads CASSPQQGRATEAFF. The CDR3 nucleotides read TGTGCCAGCAGCCCTCAACAGGGGCGGGCCACTGAAGCTTTCTTT.

The V and J genes are TRBV10-3 and TRBJ2-7; 8 positions agree with TRBD1. CDR3 size: 14 residues. Germline loops: CDR1 ENHRY, CDR2 SYGVKD. J was trimmed by 2 bases and V by 2 bases; bases with no gene match: 2. The CDR3 DNA is TGTGCCATCAGTGAGGGGACAGGACCCTACGAGCAGTACTTC. As protein: CAISEGTGPYEQYF.

This clonotype has a handful of counts. V is TRBV4-3 and J is TRBJ2-7; D possibly corresponds to TRBD2 (5 bases). This CDR3 has 16 amino acids. Trimming removed 0 bases from V and 3 bases from J, with 15 bases in between. Germline CDR1 is LGHNA and CDR2 is YSLEER. This CDR3 is CASSQESAGFGYEQYF. CDR3 DNA: TGCGCCAGCAGCCAAGAGTCTGCGGGCTTCGGCTACGAGCAGTACTTC.

The chain employs TRBV9 and TRBJ1-1; unclear D gene. The CDR3 contains 15 residues. Per the germline V gene, CDR1 is SGDLS and CDR2 is YYNGEE. V lost 2 bases and J 3 bases, leaving 14 bases between the germline ends. CDR3 amino acids: CASSVAGSGDTEAFF. The CDR3 DNA reads as TGTGCCAGCAGCGTCGCCGGGTCCGGTGACACTGAAGCTTTCTTT.

About this clonotype itself: With a much larger clone just one base away, this may be a read error. This chain joins TRBV15 and TRBJ2-1, with unresolved D. Germline CDR1 LNHNV, CDR2 YYDKDF (reference sequence). This CDR3 comprises 17 residues. CDR3 nucleotide sequence: TGTGCCACCCGCAGAGATGGTGGACGAAACTCCTACAATGAGCAGTTCTTC. Protein product: CATRRDGGRNSYNEQFF.

This clonotype has ten or more counts. This chain uses TRBV28 with TRBJ2-2; D gene uncertain. CDR1 is MDHEN and CDR2 is SYDVKM in the germline V gene. The ends were cut back, 2 bases at V and 6 bases at J, with 10 bases in the middle. This CDR3 is 14 amino acids long. The CDR3 reads CASSLSPASGELFF. CDR3 coding DNA: TGTGCCAGCAGTTTAAGTCCAGCATCCGGGGAGCTGTTTTTT.

This chain joins TRBV2 and TRBJ1-2, with TRBD1 matching over 8 bases. The CDR3 has 14 residues. Per the germline V gene, CDR1 is SNHLY and CDR2 is FYNNEI. V lost 6 bases, J lost 2 bases, and 5 bases stayed unmatched. The CDR3 reads CASRRTGLNYGYTF. The CDR3 DNA sequence: TGTGCCAGCAGGCGGACAGGGCTCAACTATGGCTACACCTTC.

This chain links TRBV9 with TRBJ2-5; possible D gene TRBD2, 6 bases. CDR3 length equals 14 residues. Germline assignment: CDR1 SGDLS and CDR2 YYNGEE. The V and J ends lost 4 bases and 4 bases respectively, with 14 bases between them. CDR3 region: CASSPGSSIETQYF. The CDR3 DNA reads as TGTGCCAGCAGCCCCGGGAGTAGCATAGAGACCCAGTACTTC.

This clonotype came up once. The chain employs TRBV7-9 and TRBJ2-5; D is unclear. The CDR3 extends over 13 amino acids. In germline, CDR1 is SEHNR, CDR2 FQNEAQ (reference sequence). V gave up 5 bases and J gave up 8 bases, with 15 bases separating them. This chain's CDR3 is CASSLNRLDTQYF. The CDR3 DNA is TGTGCCAGCAGCCTTAACAGATTGGATACCCAGTACTTC. The whole variable domain, filled in from reference TRBV7-9 and TRBJ2-5, reads DTGVSQNPRHKITKRGQNVTFRCDPISEHNRLYWYRQTLGQGPEFLTYFQNEAQLEKSRLLSDRFSAERPKGSFSTLEIQRTEQGDSAMYLCASSLNRLDTQYFGPGTRLLVL.

Comments on this clonotype: This may arise from a read error, as a much more abundant clone is one base away. The chain uses TRBV28 and TRBJ1-2; 8 positions match TRBD1. Germline V CDR1 and CDR2: MDHEN, SYDVKM. Trimming took 6 bases from V and 2 from J; bases not matched to a gene: 8. There are 15 residues in the CDR3. The CDR3 is CASSRWDRQNYGYTF. Here the CDR3 DNA reads TGTGCCAGCAGCCGCTGGGACAGGCAAAACTATGGCTACACCTTC.

There are many counts of this clonotype. The rearrangement joins TRBV2 to TRBJ2-3; D is undetermined. The CDR3 is 13 amino acids. Germline V CDR1 and CDR2: SNHLY, FYNNEI. Trimming cost V 10 bases and J 0 bases, with 11 bases left between them. The CDR3 DNA follows: TGTGCCACCGGTTCTTTTAGCACAGATACGCAGTATTTT. This codes for CATGSFSTDTQYF.

This clonotype was observed many times. CDR3 DNA sequence: TGTGCCAGCTCACCAGTGGCAGGTGAAAGTGCTTTCTTT. As protein: CASSPVAGESAFF. The chain recombines TRBV18 with TRBJ1-1; unclear D gene. V was cut by 2 bases and J by 11 bases, with 15 bases left in between. CDR3 length: 13 amino acids. The germline V gene encodes CDR1 KGHSH and CDR2 LQKENI.